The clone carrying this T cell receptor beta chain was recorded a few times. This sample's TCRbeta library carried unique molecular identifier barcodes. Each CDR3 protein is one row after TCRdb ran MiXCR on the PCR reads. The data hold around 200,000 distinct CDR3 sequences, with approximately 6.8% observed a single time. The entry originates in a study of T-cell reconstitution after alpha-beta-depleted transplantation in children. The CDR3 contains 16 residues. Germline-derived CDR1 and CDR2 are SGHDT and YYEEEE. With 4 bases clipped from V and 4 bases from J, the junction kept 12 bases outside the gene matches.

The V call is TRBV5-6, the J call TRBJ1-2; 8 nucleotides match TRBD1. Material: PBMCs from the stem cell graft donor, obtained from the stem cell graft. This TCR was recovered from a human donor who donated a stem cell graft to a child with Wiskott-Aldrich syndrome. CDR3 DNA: TGTGCCAGCAGCCTTCCACAGGGGGACGTCTTCTATGGCTACACCTTC. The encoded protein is CASSLPQGDVFYGYTF.